The T cell receptor (beta chain) under discussion was sequenced for a study of T cell responses to AZD1222 COVID-19 vaccine. At the level of the study: Analyses pooled second doses at about 4 or about 12 weeks. General study points: Only a handful of AZD1222 recipients, about six in all, had baseline seropositivity.

CDR1 SNHLY and CDR2 FYNNEI come from the germline V gene. The V end lost 1 base, the J end lost 2 bases, and 5 bases lay between the germline ends. The CDR3 consists of 14 residues. With regard to this clone: Antigen: not known.

Assay used: immunoSEQ multiplex PCR; TCRdb lists only in-frame clones, some missing. Of about 110,000 clones in the sample, about 80% were seen once. The specimen comprised peripheral blood, sampled on day 0 of AZD1222 vaccination. The chain links TRBV2 to TRBJ2-2; D gene uncertain. The receptor was derived from an adult in good health. CDR3 coding DNA: TGTGCCAGCAGTGAAGTTTTTAACACCGGGGAGCTGTTTTTT. Encoded protein: CASSEVFNTGELFF.